The entry below describes one T cell receptor (beta chain). This clone came up a few times. Its binding antigen is unknown. No base-level quality is on record; no much larger clone is a single base apart. These data originate in a study of cytomegalovirus exposure and HLA in healthy donors (TCRdb year 2017). As for the study more broadly: In an earlier analysis of 550 to 750 of the donors, 276 Gb of sequence data and some 100 million unique TCR beta sequences from about 190 million T cells were reported. An early release covering 500 to 750 HLA-typed donors comprised roughly 300 gigabases of sequencing data and approximately 80 million unique TCR sequences. Of the approximately 400 genotyped donors, approximately 82% fell in the genetic ancestry cluster associated with self-reported Caucasian donors. The study was designed to test whether signatures of past pathogen exposure could be identified by cataloging public T cell receptors. The T cell repertoires of 700 or so subjects were profiled by immunosequencing and related to cytomegalovirus serostatus. Along with the approximately 700-subject first cohort, a separate validation cohort of roughly 110 different subjects was used. The study combined high-throughput TCR immunosequencing, statistical association of individual TCRs with disease status, and machine learning to predict cytomegalovirus infection status. A later analysis re-examined previously published TCR beta repertoires from around 670 donors and added high-resolution HLA genotyping to investigate patterns of TCR occurrence. In the later analysis, no new phenotypic data were used to find candidate immune exposures; instead, reliance was placed on TCR beta sequences and their occurrence across donors. An earlier analysis of around 580 of the donors used high-throughput TCR beta sequencing to judge whether each TCR beta V gene segment behaved as functional or pseudogenic. Donor age, sex, ethnicity and CMV serostatus were compiled alongside the repertoire data. A later genetic analysis used genome-wide SNP genotypes for about 60% of the roughly 700 donors, treating that subset as a discovery cohort. Every repertoire in the discovery cohort had been generated on one and the same sequencing platform. Both class I and class II loci were covered by HLA typing, at four-digit resolution. Typing coverage varied by locus: about 620-630 donors for A, B, C, DRB1 and DQB1; under 550 for DQA1; about 600 for DPA1; some 470 for DPB1. Roughly five DR-DQ haplotypes were handled as single units for association and clustering because linkage in the cohort was strong. Among roughly 400 genotyped donors of the cohort, an average of about 240,000 unique TCR beta nucleotide sequences were sequenced per donor, roughly a sixth of them non-productive. What the research found in general, with its limitations: The authors suggested that the approach could potentially be generalized to other disease states and immunological phenotypes. Compared with the approximately 670-donor mean, donors in an Asian-associated ancestry cluster had fewer N-insertions in productive TCRs, according to a later genetic analysis. Immune exposure information for the cohort was limited to CMV serostatus. The earlier analysis of some 560 of the donors excluded some 15 rarely observed V segments, including chromosome 9 orphons, because counts were too low. An earlier analysis of 587 of the donors showed that most TCR beta V segments appeared in productive rearrangements either about 87% or about 30% of the time, which broadly matched IMGT annotations. Most CMV-associated TCR beta chains appeared to be HLA-restricted in a later analysis, and the HLA associations seemed to be driven largely by CMV exposure. Correlated functional status among segregating V segments might reflect linkage disequilibrium, but an unknown experimental factor could not be ruled out. A cluster of highly shared sequence variants was judged likely to represent a technical artifact of the sequencing pipeline. Compared with equally common non-associated chains, HLA-associated TCR beta chains in a later analysis were more clonally expanded and had lower generation probabilities. Because HLA typing was unavailable for some donors at each locus, only the typed subset was used in association tests. The classifier was reported to diagnose cytomegalovirus status with high specificity and sensitivity in both the original cohort and the validation cohort. Some IMGT-functional V segments, including TRBV6-2 and TRBV6-3, could not be told apart with the 87-base-pair reads, so those segments were excluded. Roughly uniform sequencing depth across donors was assumed in presence/absence analyses, although this assumption may not hold. Specific HLA alleles were associated with more than 15,000 TCR beta sequences at a false discovery rate of 0.05 in a later analysis. Three of the identified cytomegalovirus-associated TCR beta chains were confirmed in vitro to be specific for cytomegalovirus antigens. The cohort was sequenced for TCR beta chains only, and without alpha or paired-chain data the features that could be detected were limited. Several of the top co-occurrence clusters appeared to be linked to parvovirus B19, influenza, CMV and Epstein-Barr virus, according to a later analysis. When HLA alleles, especially DR and DQ, strongly co-occurred, TCR associations were difficult to assign to individual alleles. In a later analysis, the rate of TCR association differed among HLA loci, with DRB1 alleles having the most associated TCRs and HLA-C alleles having the fewest. The study gave a list of about 150 TCR beta chains associated with cytomegalovirus. Most TCR sequences were seen in very few donors, while some public TCRs were found in many individuals. A further reported finding was that TCR beta sequences accurately predicted the HLA-A and HLA-B alleles for most subjects in the first cohort. An association between a missense DCLRE1C variant and V-gene and J-gene trimming of TCR beta chains was found in a later genetic analysis and replicated in an independent cohort.

The library was made by the immunoSEQ multiplex PCR assay. A mixture of 60 forward primers for TCR Vbeta segments and 13 reverse primers for TCR Jbeta segments was used in the multiplex PCR. A multiplex PCR assay on genomic DNA amplified the CDR3 region of rearranged TCR beta genes. The amplified TCR beta libraries were sequenced on the Illumina HiSeq System as 87-base-pair reads. In the authors' own workflow: In a later analysis, 77 million or so unique TCR beta chains were counted across the 650 to 700 repertoires, and about 9.9 million of these chains were shared by at least two donors. Raw reads were error-corrected and collapsed into unique sequences by a nearest-neighbor algorithm in which closely related sequences were merged to remove PCR and sequencing errors. CDR3 sequences were aligned to IMGT reference sequences to assign V, D and J gene segments. Each retained sequence needed at least a six-nucleotide match to both a V gene segment and a J gene segment. Rearrangements were classified as productive when the CDR3 lacked stop codons and remained in frame with V and J, and all other rearrangements were classified as non-productive. Following IMGT convention, CDR3 was defined as the stretch from the second conserved V-encoded cysteine to the conserved J-encoded phenylalanine. The earlier analysis of about 590 of the donors excluded sequences that lacked an unambiguous match to a single V gene segment. An earlier analysis of several hundred of the donors called V segments functional above 56.7% productive rearrangements and segregating when the between-donor standard deviation exceeded 5%. A statistical classification framework was built to diagnose cytomegalovirus status from the catalog of TCR beta chain sequences. In a later analysis, TCR nucleotide sequences were compared against IMGT/GENE-DB human TR gene sequences so that V and J genes could be assigned. In a later analysis, CDR3 sequences and most-parsimonious VDJ recombination scenarios were assigned using the TCRdist pipeline. In a later analysis, each TCR beta chain was defined by its CDR3 amino acid sequence together with its V-gene family, and reads without a unique V-gene family were excluded. To address suspected cross-contamination and a sequencing artifact, a later analysis removed roughly 640 highly shared, low-generation-probability nucleotide sequences. For each public chain, a later analysis derived a clonal expansion index from normalized ranks of inferred template counts within each repertoire. A later analysis computed generation probabilities with a VDJ recombination model fitted to out-of-frame rearrangements, and checked the results against IGoR. In a later analysis, hypergeometric tests were used to score TCR-TCR, TCR-HLA and TCR-CMV co-occurrence, with a repertoire-size bias correction applied to TCR pairs. False discovery rates were estimated in a later analysis by permuting HLA or CMV assignments 20 times. A later analysis grouped co-occurring TCRs with DBSCAN, adding TCRdist sequence similarity when clustering within HLA-allele-positive subsets. For co-occurrence clustering, repertoires with fewer than 30,000 or more than 120,000 public chains were excluded, along with several repertoires with anomalous nucleotide sharing. Not all clones reach the TCRdb copy of this immuneACCESS table, which keeps in-frame sequences only. Checked studies attribute under half of the gap to unresolved V genes and leave the rest unexplained. The V and J calls and clone size were taken over from that table, and D and trimming were inferred from the DNA. For this sample the table gives 90,000 to 120,000 clones, of which about 74% were detected only once. Approximately 15% of the sample lies in the top ten.

The cohort comprised fewer than 750 healthy bone marrow donors. All cohort members were sampled while nominally healthy, although unrecorded immune exposures were likely present. The donor was CMV seropositive and was included in the group of 250 to 300 seropositive cohort members. A peripheral blood sample was collected from each donor, and TCR beta sequencing was performed on peripheral blood mononuclear cells. The Qiagen DNeasy Blood Extraction Kit was used to extract genomic DNA from the blood cell samples. For this chain, trimming is 4 bases at the V end and 4 bases at the J end, and the number of junction bases without a gene match is 5. From its cysteine to its phenylalanine, the CDR3 spans 13 amino acids. The retained sequence is limited to the CDR3, 39 bases, with the frame set at the first base. CDR1 and CDR2 (GTSNPN, SVGIG) derive from the germline V gene (reference sequence).

This sequence originates from a woman in her thirties or forties in good health and CMV-seropositive. The chain is made from TRBV30 and TRBJ2-7; 9 central nucleotides agree with TRBD1. Sequenced material: PBMCs. Here is the DNA: TGTGCCTGGACGACAGGGGGGTCGTACGAGCAGTACTTC. Translated, it reads CAWTTGGSYEQYF.